This TCR beta chain came from a study of response to subunit inactivated influenza vaccine. This clonotype has ten or more counts. As yet, its antigen is unknown. TCRdb reprocessed the RT-PCR reads via MiXCR and lists one record per CDR3 protein. The sample contains some 600,000 distinct CDR3 sequences, 12% to 15% of which appear only once. Study outcomes and limitations: Every seasonal influenza vaccination brings in few new T cells, the authors suggested.

The clonotype comes from a man aged 45 to 65 who received an inactivated influenza vaccine. The material was PBMCs from blood, obtained 14 to 15 days before vaccination.

DNA for the CDR3: TGTGCCAGCAGCTTAGCCGGGACAGGGTCGTATGGCTACACCTTC. This sequence encodes CASSLAGTGSYGYTF. The chain joins TRBV7-2 to TRBJ1-2; 9 nucleotides agree with TRBD1. V lost 0 bases to trimming and J lost 5 bases; unmatched junction nucleotides: 4. The CDR3 contains 15 residues. Per germline, CDR1 SGHTA and CDR2 FQGNSA.